This T cell receptor (beta chain) comes out of a study of PD-L1 blockade in urothelial cancer. Study-wide background: Patients went on atezolizumab in the mid-2010s, receiving 1,200 mg intravenously every 3 weeks.

Generated by immunoSEQ multiplex PCR, the TCRdb table keeps only in-frame clones and is missing some. The sample holds under 95,000 clones; roughly 84% are singletons and the top ten take roughly 14%. The CDR3 sequence is 15 residues long. V dropped 4 bases and J dropped 4; count of bases not matched to a gene: 6. CDR1 is MNHNS, CDR2 SASEGT, per germline. Time point given: pretreatment peripheral blood. Samples were collected from each patient before treatment and during treatment. Each patient gave between 1 and 8 of them in total. The TCR originated in a man between 60 and 75 years old with urothelial cancer. Sequencing used PBMCs, obtained around atezolizumab (anti-PD-L1) treatment. The rearrangement uses TRBV6-1 and TRBJ2-7, with 11 bases identical to TRBD2. CDR3 in DNA: TGTGCCAGCAGTGTTACTAGCGGGAGACGATACGAGCAGTACTTC. Translated, it gives CASSVTSGRRYEQYF.